Below, 16 T cell receptor beta chains from the same sample are listed, as sequenced in a study of Graves' ophthalmopathy and Graves' hyperthyroidism. Amplification targeted the TCR beta CDR3 regions, with RNA transcripts as the source material. First-round RT-PCR with HTBI primers preceded a second-round multiplex PCR. One entry per CDR3 protein results from TCRdb running MiXCR on the multiplex PCR reads. The sample yields under 200,000 distinct CDR3 sequences, roughly two fifths seen once. The specimen was peripheral blood. These receptors were collected from a woman aged 40 to 49 with Graves' ophthalmopathy.

This chain joins TRBV6-2 or TRBV6-3 and TRBJ1-2, with D possibly being TRBD1 (6 bases). The CDR3 totals 14 residues. From germline, CDR1 is MNHEY and CDR2 SVGEGT. V lost 11 bases and J lost 0, with 16 bases in between. The CDR3 coding sequence is TGTGCCGCTCAGGAGGACAGCTCTAACTATGGCTACACCTTC. Translated, it gives CAAQEDSSNYGYTF.

At least ten counts were recorded for this clonotype. The chain links TRBV20-1 to TRBJ1-3; D may be TRBD1 (6 bases). CDR1 and CDR2 from the germline V gene are DFQATT and SNEGSKA (reference sequence). This CDR3 has 14 residues. V was trimmed by 3 bases and J by 4 bases, leaving 13 bases between them. The CDR3 region has the DNA TGCAGTGCTAGGAAGGGGGGGCTCGGAAACACCATATATTTT. Protein: CSARKGGLGNTIYF.

This clonotype has at least ten counts. CDR3 sequence (DNA): TGCAGCGTCGCGACAGGGACCCTCTATGGCTACACCTTC. Residues: CSVATGTLYGYTF. The chain recombines TRBV29-1 with TRBJ1-2; 7 nucleotides line up with TRBD1. Trimming took 6 bases from V and 4 from J; bases not matched to a gene: 8. This CDR3 comprises 13 residues. Germline CDR1 and CDR2: SQVTM and ANQGSEA.

This clonotype came up many times. The CDR3 DNA sequence: TGTGCCGGCGGACAGGGGACCTACGAGCAGTACTTC. It codes for CAGGQGTYEQYF. The chain is built from TRBV6-2 or TRBV6-3 and TRBJ2-7; 9 bases fit TRBD1. Trimming cost V 11 bases and J 2 bases; bases outside gene matches: 4. The CDR3 runs to 12 residues. In germline, CDR1 is MNHEY, CDR2 SVGEGT.

This clonotype showed up just once. The chain recombines TRBV7-2 with TRBJ1-6, with D hard to call. CDR1 SGHTA and CDR2 FQGNSA come from the germline V gene. V was cut by 1 base and J by 6 bases, with 10 bases left in between. The length of the CDR3 is 15 residues. The CDR3, as DNA: TGTGCCAGCAGCTTAGTTGCAGATGGTAATTCACCCCTCCACTTT. It yields the protein CASSLVADGNSPLHF.

The sample holds a few counts of this clonotype. The chain joins TRBV6-2 or TRBV6-3 to TRBJ1-2; TRBD1 agrees at 7 bases. Trimming took 6 bases from V and 4 from J; bases not matched to a gene: 8. This CDR3 is 14 amino acids long. Germline CDR1 and CDR2: MNHEY and SVGEGT. CDR3 sequence: CASSKGQTSYGYTF. The CDR3 DNA reads TGTGCCAGCAGCAAGGGACAGACATCCTATGGCTACACCTTC.

This clonotype was detected many times. The chain recombines TRBV20-1 with TRBJ2-7; no reliable D call. Trimming took 1 base from V and 0 from J, leaving 4 bases between them. The CDR3 is 12 amino acids. Germline V gives CDR1 DFQATT, CDR2 SNEGSKA (reference sequence). CDR3 bases: TGCAGTGCTAGAGTTCACTCCTACGAGCAGTACTTC. This encodes CSARVHSYEQYF.

Ten or more counts support this clonotype. The chain combines TRBV6-5 with TRBJ1-2, with TRBD1 matching 10 bases. The CDR3 is 15 amino acids. V was pared by 2 bases and J by 8 bases, with 8 bases of the junction left unmatched. Germline V gene data show CDR1 as MNHEY and CDR2 as SVGAGI. CDR3 in DNA: TGTGCCAGCAGTTACCGGGGACAGGGGACCGGGGGCTACACCTTC. As protein: CASSYRGQGTGGYTF.

This clonotype was recorded at least ten times. V is TRBV18 and J is TRBJ1-5; 9 nucleotides line up with TRBD1. V was clipped by 3 bases and J by 2 bases; unmatched bases: 5. Germline CDR1 KGHSH, CDR2 LQKENI. The CDR3 is 16 residues long. In DNA form, the CDR3 reads TGTGCCAGCTCACCCTCGACAGGGGGACGCAATCAGCCCCAGCATTTT. It specifies CASSPSTGGRNQPQHF.

This clonotype showed up many times. The gene calls are TRBV6-6 and TRBJ1-1; no clear D gene. Germline loops: CDR1 MNHNY, CDR2 SVGAGI (reference sequence). CDR3 length equals 16 residues. Trimming removed 7 bases from V and 0 bases from J, with 18 bases in between. CDR3 DNA sequence: TGTGCCAGCACCCCCGGTGGGGATGACATGAACACTGAAGCTTTCTTT. Encoded protein: CASTPGGDDMNTEAFF.

This clonotype has ten or more counts. The chain carries TRBV5-6 and TRBJ2-7; D uncertain. The germline CDR1 and CDR2 sequences are SGHDT and YYEEEE. The CDR3 runs to 12 residues. Trimming left V 2 bases short and J 6 bases short, with 9 bases between. In nucleotides, the CDR3 is TGTGCCAGCAGCTTTTGGAGAGCCGAGCAGTACTTC. Protein: CASSFWRAEQYF.

The chain employs TRBV12-3 or TRBV12-4 and TRBJ2-7; D ambiguous. The V and J ends lost 9 bases and 4 bases respectively, with 16 bases between them. CDR3 length: 13 residues. CDR3 region: CASAKGFEYEQYF. CDR3 coding DNA: TGTGCCAGTGCTAAGGGTTTCGAATACGAGCAGTACTTC.

This clonotype was seen at least ten times. CDR3 nucleotides: TGTGCCAGCAGTTACTCCCCGCAGGCCGTCTATGGCTACACCTTC. Translated, it gives CASSYSPQAVYGYTF. The V call is TRBV6-5, the J call TRBJ1-2; D unclear. This CDR3 has 15 residues. V was clipped by 0 bases and J by 4 bases, with 12 bases between them. In germline, CDR1 is MNHEY, CDR2 SVGAGI.

The chain links TRBV12-3 or TRBV12-4 to TRBJ1-5; 12 bases line up with TRBD1. The junction had 8 bases not matched to a gene; V was cut back by 5 bases and J by 6 bases. The CDR3 is made up of 16 amino acids. The CDR3 sequence is CASSIWGQGAGQPQHF. CDR3 in DNA: TGTGCCAGCAGTATATGGGGACAGGGGGCGGGTCAGCCCCAGCATTTT.

This clonotype appeared many times. The gene calls are TRBV6-5 and TRBJ2-7; D tentatively reads TRBD1 or TRBD2 (5 bases each). The CDR3 loop spans 15 amino acids. Trimming removed 6 bases at V and 1 base at J, with 16 bases between. Looked up from germline, CDR1 is MNHEY and CDR2 is SVGAGI. The DNA of the CDR3 is TGTGCCAGCAGCCCCGGGACCGATGGGTCCTACGAGCAGTACTTC. Protein sequence: CASSPGTDGSYEQYF.

This clonotype was counted at least ten times. The chain uses TRBV7-2 and TRBJ2-7; TRBD1 matches 10 bases. The CDR3 is made up of 15 amino acids. Germline V gives CDR1 SGHTA, CDR2 FQGNSA. V lost 3 bases and J lost 4; bases outside the gene matches: 6. The CDR3 sequence: CASSFFPGQGYEQYF. CDR3 DNA: TGTGCCAGCAGCTTCTTTCCGGGACAGGGGTACGAGCAGTACTTC.